One and the same sample provided the 15 T cell receptor beta chains below, sequenced in a study of graft-versus-host responses after intestinal transplantation. Assay used: immunoSEQ multiplex PCR; TCRdb lists only in-frame clones, some missing. Among 13,000 or so clones listed, approximately 85% were seen once. The source material was PBMCs, sampled after intestinal transplantation. Receptor source: a human patient who received an intestinal transplant, so some T cells may come from the graft donor.

The rearrangement uses TRBV6-5 and TRBJ2-2; no reliable D call. V dropped 0 bases and J dropped 4 bases, with 3 bases sitting between them. CDR1 is MNHEY, CDR2 SVGAGI, per germline. The CDR3 is made up of 13 amino acids. The CDR3 DNA sequence: TGTGCCAGCAGTTACTCAGGCACCGGGGAGCTGTTTTTT. This gives the protein CASSYSGTGELFF.

The V call is TRBV7-3, the J call TRBJ2-3; no clear D gene. The V end was cut by 5 bases, the J end by 6 bases, with 12 bases between. The CDR3 consists of 13 residues. In germline, CDR1 is SGHTA, CDR2 FQGTGA. CDR3 bases: TGTGCCAGCAGCGGCGATCGGGCGGATACGCAGTATTTT. As protein: CASSGDRADTQYF.

The chain employs TRBV9 and TRBJ1-1, with D hard to call. The ends were cut back, 4 bases at V and 1 base at J, with 11 bases in the middle. This CDR3 has 14 residues. From germline, CDR1 is SGDLS and CDR2 YYNGEE. In DNA, the CDR3 is TGTGCCAGCAGCCCCGGCGGAGCGAACACTGAAGCTTTCTTT. Translated: CASSPGGANTEAFF.

V usage is TRBV7-9 and J usage is TRBJ2-2, with D uncertain. Germline assignment: CDR1 SEHNR and CDR2 FQNEAQ (reference sequence). V dropped 7 bases and J dropped 0 bases, with 18 bases sitting between them. This CDR3 contains 17 residues. The CDR3 here is CASIQPLGNANTGELFF. CDR3 in DNA: TGTGCCAGCATCCAACCGTTGGGTAACGCGAACACCGGGGAGCTGTTTTTT.

This clone showed up just once. The chain uses TRBV27 and TRBJ2-1; 8 bases are shared with TRBD2. CDR3 size: 12 residues. Germline values: CDR1 MNHEY, CDR2 SMNVEV (reference sequence). With V trimmed by 6 bases and J by 10 bases, 5 bases remained unmatched. CDR3 region: CASSHGLAEQFF. The CDR3 DNA is TGTGCCAGCAGCCACGGACTAGCCGAGCAGTTCTTC.

This clone was counted a single time. V gene TRBV19 combines with J gene TRBJ2-7, with no clear D. Trimming shortened V by 6 bases and J by 3 bases, and 21 bases separated the two germline ends. Per the germline V gene, CDR1 is LNHDA and CDR2 is SQIVND (reference sequence). CDR3 size: 16 residues. The CDR3: CASSPWAETSGYEQYF. CDR3 sequence (DNA): TGTGCCAGTAGCCCCTGGGCTGAAACTTCCGGCTACGAGCAGTACTTC.

V usage is TRBV6-1 and J usage is TRBJ2-7; 7 positions match TRBD1. J gave up 2 bases and V 4 bases, and 5 bases lay outside the gene matches. The CDR3 extends over 14 amino acids. CDR1 MNHNS and CDR2 SASEGT come from the germline V gene. This CDR3 is CASSGRQGPYEQYF. The CDR3, as DNA: TGTGCCAGCAGTGGGAGACAGGGTCCCTACGAGCAGTACTTC.

The rearrangement uses TRBV6-5 and TRBJ2-5; the D call may be TRBD1 or TRBD2 (6 bases each). Trimming took 6 bases from V and 5 from J, leaving 19 bases between them. This CDR3 has 15 residues. Germline CDR1 reads MNHEY; CDR2 reads SVGAGI. In nucleotides, the CDR3 is TGTGCCAGCAGCCGACGAGTCCGGGGGCTGGAGACCCAGTACTTC. It encodes CASSRRVRGLETQYF.

The chain couples TRBV5-4 to TRBJ2-2, with D tentatively TRBD2 (7 bases). CDR1 SGHNT and CDR2 YYREEE come from the germline V gene (reference sequence). CDR3 length equals 15 residues. The germline V and J ends were trimmed by 4 bases and 7 bases, with 17 bases remaining between them. DNA of the CDR3: TGTGCCAGCAGCAACACTGGGGGGGCCAACGGGGAGCTGTTTTTT. Its protein is CASSNTGGANGELFF.

This clone is large within its sample. V and J are TRBV13 and TRBJ1-1; D is possibly TRBD1 (5 bases). The germline CDR1 and CDR2 sequences are PRHDT and FYEKMQ (reference sequence). The CDR3 covers 13 residues. The germline V and J ends were trimmed by 6 bases and 3 bases, with 11 bases remaining between them. CDR3 DNA sequence: TGTGCCAGCAGTTGGGACGCCGACACTGAAGCTTTCTTT. It is translated as CASSWDADTEAFF.

This clone occurred once. The rearrangement links TRBV6-6 to TRBJ1-5; TRBD1 matches 8 bases. The CDR3 runs 15 residues. CDR1 and CDR2 (germline): MNHNY, SVGAGI (reference sequence). J lost 15 bases, V lost 2 bases, and 15 bases had no gene match. CDR3 loop: CASSYALDGAGGRHF. The CDR3 nucleotides read TGTGCCAGCAGTTACGCGCTCGATGGGGCAGGGGGCAGGCATTTT.

The genes are TRBV28 and TRBJ1-6; a weak D match, TRBD1 (6 bases). The CDR3 runs 16 residues. V gave up 2 bases and J gave up 4 bases, with 12 bases separating them. Germline-derived CDR1 and CDR2 are MDHEN and SYDVKM. The CDR3 loop is CASSLGGGRYNSPLHF. CDR3 DNA: TGTGCCAGCAGTTTAGGCGGGGGCCGGTATAATTCACCCCTCCACTTT. The whole variable domain, filled in from reference TRBV28 and TRBJ1-6, reads DVKVTQSSRYLVKRTGEKVFLECVQDMDHENMFWYRQDPGLGLRLIYFSYDVKMKEKGDIPEGYSVSREKKERFSLILESASTNQTSMYLCASSLGGGRYNSPLHFGNGTRLTVT.

The sample holds one count of this clone. V is TRBV5-6 and J is TRBJ2-7; D is uncertain. The CDR3 spans 14 residues. Germline assignment: CDR1 SGHDT and CDR2 YYEEEE. Trimming shortened V by 0 bases and J by 2 bases, and 9 bases separated the two germline ends. Here the CDR3 DNA reads TGTGCCAGCAGCTTGGATGTCGCCGCCTACGAGCAGTACTTC. It codes for CASSLDVAAYEQYF.

The J gene is TRBJ2-7, the V gene TRBV7-9; 12 nucleotides match TRBD2. V lost 1 base, J lost 7 bases, and 17 bases stayed unmatched. The CDR3 runs 19 residues. Germline lookup yields CDR1 SEHNR and CDR2 FQNEAQ (reference sequence). The CDR3 loop reads CASSLVSLAGGPGKVEQYF. As DNA, the CDR3 is TGTGCCAGCAGCTTAGTATCGCTAGCGGGAGGGCCAGGAAAAGTGGAGCAGTACTTC.

The CDR3 loop is CASSPQVQETQYF. The CDR3 DNA follows: TGCGCCAGCAGCCCCCAGGTACAAGAGACCCAGTACTTC. The chain carries TRBV5-1 and TRBJ2-5; the D is unclear. Trimming removed 4 bases at V and 2 bases at J, with 9 bases between. This CDR3 has 13 residues. The germline CDR1 and CDR2 sequences are SGHRS and YFSETQ.